This T cell receptor beta chain comes out of a study of T cells in Graves' hyperthyroidism and ophthalmopathy. Using RNA transcripts as the source, TCR beta CDR3 regions were amplified. In the first-round RT-PCR of the TCR CDR3, the HTBI primer set was used. TCRdb reprocessed the multiplex PCR reads with MiXCR, giving one entry per CDR3 protein. The sample records some 400,000 distinct CDR3 sequences, less than 15% being singletons. CDR1 GTSNPN and CDR2 SVGIG come from the germline V gene (reference sequence). V shed 0 bases and J shed 4 bases, with 13 bases lying between them. CDR3 length: 16 amino acids. This clonotype was counted only a few times.

The TCR sequence derives from a man between 25 and 39 years old with Graves' hyperthyroidism that later progressed to Graves' ophthalmopathy. The chain employs TRBV30 and TRBJ1-6; a weak D match, TRBD1 (6 bases). The specimen sequenced was blood. CDR3 loop: CAWSVGTLDYNSPLHF. CDR3 nucleotide sequence: TGTGCCTGGAGTGTAGGGACACTGGATTATAATTCACCCCTCCACTTT.